Below, 30 T cell receptor beta chains from the same sample are listed, as sequenced in a study of blood T cell repertoires in COVID-19. The method was immunoSEQ multiplex PCR; TCRdb's version includes in-frame clones alone and lacks a portion of them. The sample includes tens of thousands of clones, about 88% of them seen just once. Sequenced input: peripheral blood. These receptors came from a woman in her seventies with active COVID-19.

Written as DNA, the CDR3 is TGTGCCAGCAGCCCCGGGGTGGAGAACGAGCAGTACTTC. This codes for CASSPGVENEQYF. The chain employs TRBV11-3 and TRBJ2-7; D might be TRBD2 (5 bases). With 5 bases removed from V and 5 bases from J, the gap between germline ends came to 13 bases. CDR1 and CDR2 (germline): SGHNT, YENEEA. The CDR3 is 13 amino acids.

The chain combines TRBV25-1 with TRBJ1-5; unclear D gene. Germline V gives CDR1 MGHDK, CDR2 SYGVNS. Deletions cut 6 bases from V and 3 bases from J, with 12 bases between. The CDR3 covers 14 residues. The DNA of the CDR3 is TGTGCCAGCAGCGACACCAGATTCAATCAGCCCCAGCATTTT. Translating it yields CASSDTRFNQPQHF.

This sequence joins TRBV19 and TRBJ1-1; 7 bases line up with TRBD1. CDR1 is LNHDA, CDR2 SQIVND, per germline (reference sequence). The CDR3 contains 14 residues. V lost 8 bases to trimming and J lost 2 bases; unmatched junction nucleotides: 8. CDR3 region: CASVGLGGNTEAFF. CDR3 DNA: TGTGCCAGTGTGGGGTTAGGGGGCAACACTGAAGCTTTCTTT.

The chain couples TRBV4-2 to TRBJ1-4, with TRBD1 identical over 9 bases. The germline gives CDR1 LGHNA, CDR2 YNFKEQ. V shed 1 base, J shed 7 bases, and the junction held 7 bases outside the gene matches. This CDR3 contains 16 residues. CDR3: CASSQGRQGVGEKLFF. The CDR3, as DNA: TGTGCCAGCAGCCAAGGTAGACAGGGGGTCGGTGAAAAACTGTTTTTT.

This chain joins TRBV27 and TRBJ2-7; maybe TRBD2 (6 bases). Trimming shortened V by 9 bases and J by 2 bases, and 14 bases separated the two germline ends. CDR1 is MNHEY and CDR2 is SMNVEV in the germline V gene (reference sequence). This CDR3 contains 13 residues. The CDR3 region has the DNA TGTGCCAGTGGGAGGTTGGGTCCCTACGAGCAGTACTTC. It translates to CASGRLGPYEQYF.

This clone is a singleton in its sample. The chain uses TRBV28 and TRBJ1-5; 10 bases line up with TRBD1. Germline trimming cut 4 bases from V and 7 bases from J; bases unmatched to any gene: 7. From germline, CDR1 is MDHEN and CDR2 SYDVKM. The CDR3 consists of 15 residues. The CDR3 DNA reads TGTGCCAGCAGTTCACCGGGACAGGGGATGCAGCCCCAGCATTTT. This gives the protein CASSSPGQGMQPQHF.

The chain carries TRBV7-9 and TRBJ1-5, with TRBD1 matching over 8 bases. V lost 5 bases, J lost 4 bases, and 4 bases stayed unmatched. Germline V lookup: CDR1 SEHNR, CDR2 FQNEAQ (reference sequence). The CDR3 length is 14 residues. The CDR3 DNA follows: TGTGCCAGCAGCCTGGGACAGGTGAATCAGCCCCAGCATTTT. Translation: CASSLGQVNQPQHF.

The chain joins TRBV7-9 to TRBJ1-1; D perhaps matches TRBD1 (5 bases). Germline lookup yields CDR1 SEHNR and CDR2 FQNEAQ (reference sequence). The CDR3 has 13 residues. The V and J ends lost 6 bases and 5 bases respectively, with 13 bases between them. CDR3: CASRDTDSTEAFF. The CDR3 DNA reads TGTGCCAGCAGAGATACCGACAGTACTGAAGCTTTCTTT.

This clone was seen repeatedly, ten times or more. This rearrangement joins TRBV25-1 to TRBJ2-3; 15 bases align to TRBD2. This CDR3 has 18 amino acids. The V segment lost 3 bases and the J segment 3 bases; nucleotides outside the gene matches: 7. The V gene's germline CDR1 is MGHDK and CDR2 SYGVNS. The CDR3 reads CASSETPGLAGGTDTQYF. The CDR3 coding sequence is TGTGCCAGCAGTGAGACCCCCGGACTAGCGGGAGGGACAGATACGCAGTATTTT.

The chain combines TRBV28 with TRBJ2-7, with TRBD2 as a possible D gene (5 bases). Trimming took 5 bases from V and 3 from J, leaving 5 bases between them. This CDR3 contains 11 residues. Germline assignment: CDR1 MDHEN and CDR2 SYDVKM. Written as DNA, the CDR3 is TGTGCCAGCAGTCGGGACTACGAGCAGTACTTC. It translates to CASSRDYEQYF.

The rearrangement uses TRBV28 and TRBJ1-1, with unresolved D. From germline, CDR1 is MDHEN and CDR2 SYDVKM. The CDR3 consists of 13 residues. The V gene lost 4 bases and the J gene lost 5 bases, with 11 bases spanning the gap. The DNA of the CDR3 is TGTGCCAGCAGTTATAGCGGGAGTACTGAAGCTTTCTTT. This encodes CASSYSGSTEAFF. The complete variable domain, with remaining parts taken from reference TRBV28 and TRBJ1-1, reads DVKVTQSSRYLVKRTGEKVFLECVQDMDHENMFWYRQDPGLGLRLIYFSYDVKMKEKGDIPEGYSVSREKKERFSLILESASTNQTSMYLCASSYSGSTEAFFGQGTRLTVV.

This clone came up a few times. The rearrangement uses TRBV5-1 and TRBJ2-2, with 9 bases aligning to TRBD1. Trimming at V came to 4 bases and at J to 2 bases, leaving 6 bases not matched to a gene. CDR3 length equals 16 residues. The germline V gene has CDR1 SGHRS and CDR2 YFSETQ. CDR3 residues: CASSRRTGDNTGELFF. CDR3 nucleotides: TGCGCCAGCAGCAGGAGGACAGGGGATAACACCGGGGAGCTGTTTTTT. The whole variable domain, remainder taken from reference TRBV5-1 and TRBJ2-2, is KAGVTQTPRYLIKTRGQQVTLSCSPISGHRSVSWYQQTPGQGLQFLFEYFSETQRNKGNFPGRFSGRQFSNSRSEMNVSTLELGDSALYLCASSRRTGDNTGELFFGEGSRLTVL.

This sequence joins TRBV5-1 and TRBJ2-2; 7 bases line up with TRBD1. J gave up 3 bases and V 1 base, and 6 bases lay outside the gene matches. Germline V gene sequence: CDR1 SGHRS, CDR2 YFSETQ. The CDR3 loop spans 16 amino acids. CDR3 region: CASSLTGELDTGELFF. CDR3 nucleotide sequence: TGCGCCAGCAGCTTGACAGGGGAATTGGACACCGGGGAGCTGTTTTTT.

The J gene is TRBJ2-2, the V gene TRBV15, with D perhaps matching TRBD2 (7 bases). In germline, CDR1 is LNHNV, CDR2 YYDKDF (reference sequence). V was shortened by 3 bases and J by 2 bases, with 13 bases between the two germline ends. The CDR3 runs to 16 residues. The CDR3 region is CATSRERDINTGELFF. CDR3 in DNA: TGTGCCACCAGCAGGGAGCGGGACATAAACACCGGGGAGCTGTTTTTT.

The chain recombines TRBV24-1 with TRBJ2-3; possible D gene TRBD2, 6 bases. Between the trimmed V and J ends, which lost 2 bases and 7 bases, there was a span of 15 bases. From germline, CDR1 is KGHDR and CDR2 SFDVKD. This CDR3 has 15 amino acids. The CDR3: CATSDWGVPVNTQYF. The CDR3 DNA is TGTGCCACCAGTGATTGGGGGGTTCCTGTGAATACGCAGTATTTT.

This clone was seen a handful of times. The genes are TRBV2 and TRBJ1-6; perhaps TRBD1 as D (6 bases). Germline V lookup: CDR1 SNHLY, CDR2 FYNNEI. Trimming stripped 9 bases from V and 8 bases from J, with 14 bases between. This CDR3 contains 13 residues. CDR3 residues: CASADSKDSPLHF. Here the CDR3 DNA reads TGTGCCAGTGCGGACAGCAAAGATTCACCCCTCCACTTT.

This clone was observed a few times. The chain has TRBV11-3 and TRBJ2-3; 11 nucleotides agree with TRBD2. Germline V gene sequence: CDR1 SGHNT, CDR2 YENEEA. The J segment lost 1 base and the V segment lost 5 bases, leaving 5 bases of the junction unmatched. The CDR3 length is 16 residues. The CDR3 spells CASSKGTSGRTDTQYF. CDR3 nucleotides: TGTGCCAGCAGCAAAGGGACTAGCGGCCGCACAGATACGCAGTATTTT.

The chain has TRBV3-1 (or the pseudogene TRBV3-2) and TRBJ2-7; 13 nucleotides match TRBD2. This CDR3 contains 15 residues. Germline loops: CDR1 LGHDT, CDR2 YNNKEL (reference sequence). With V trimmed by 5 bases and J by 2 bases, 3 bases remained unmatched. In DNA form, the CDR3 reads TGTGCCAGCAGCTACGGGACTAGCGGGACCTACGAGCAGTACTTC. Amino acid sequence: CASSYGTSGTYEQYF.

V and J are TRBV28 and TRBJ2-1; D possibly corresponds to TRBD2 (6 bases). The ends were cut back, 10 bases at V and 8 bases at J, with 18 bases in the middle. CDR3 length: 13 residues. Germline CDR1 is MDHEN and CDR2 is SYDVKM. The CDR3 bases are TGTGCCACCAAGATTGGGGAGGACTATGAGCAGTTCTTC. This translates into CATKIGEDYEQFF.

The V gene is TRBV27, the J gene TRBJ2-7; 8 positions agree with TRBD2. V lost 10 bases to trimming and J lost 0 bases; unmatched junction nucleotides: 5. The length of the CDR3 is 13 residues. Germline assignment: CDR1 MNHEY and CDR2 SMNVEV (reference sequence). CDR3 in amino acids: CATRGAHSYEQYF. CDR3 DNA: TGTGCCACGCGGGGGGCGCACTCCTACGAGCAGTACTTC.

V and J are TRBV29-1 and TRBJ2-7, with 10 bases matching TRBD1. Trimming cost V 4 bases and J 7 bases; bases outside gene matches: 7. CDR1 and CDR2 from the germline V gene are SQVTM and ANQGSEA. The CDR3 sequence is 13 residues long. The CDR3 region is CSVVRTGGGEQYF. The CDR3 coding sequence is TGCAGCGTTGTAAGGACAGGGGGAGGGGAGCAGTACTTC.

J is TRBJ1-1 and V is TRBV5-4, with D possibly matching TRBD1 (5 bases). Germline CDR1 SGHNT, CDR2 YYREEE (reference sequence). The CDR3 runs to 14 residues. V dropped 10 bases and J dropped 4 bases, with 20 bases sitting between them. The CDR3 nucleotides are TGTGCCGGTGGAATGGGGGGGAGGTTCACTGAAGCTTTCTTT. Residues: CAGGMGGRFTEAFF.

CDR3: CASSLLGAGTDTQYF. The CDR3 nucleotides are TGCGCCAGCAGCCTCCTGGGGGCCGGCACAGATACGCAGTATTTT. This chain joins TRBV4-1 and TRBJ2-3; tentative D call: TRBD1 (6 bases). CDR1 MGHRA and CDR2 YSYEKL come from the germline V gene. The CDR3 is made up of 15 amino acids. Trimming stripped 4 bases from V and 1 base from J, with 12 bases between.

This chain connects TRBV5-1 to TRBJ2-3; 12 bases match TRBD2. The CDR3 runs to 19 residues. The V segment lost 1 base and the J segment 2 bases; nucleotides outside the gene matches: 11. CDR1 and CDR2 (germline): SGHRS, YFSETQ. For the CDR3, the DNA is TGCGCCAGCAGCTTGAGGCCTAGCGGGAGGGGTCTAGCCACAGATACGCAGTATTTT. Protein product: CASSLRPSGRGLATDTQYF.

The table lists this clone with a few counts. CDR3 in amino acids: CASSQEVRPSGWRTEAFF. CDR3 sequence (DNA): TGTGCCAGCAGCCAAGAGGTCAGACCCTCCGGTTGGAGGACTGAAGCTTTCTTT. The V and J genes are TRBV3-1 (or the pseudogene TRBV3-2) and TRBJ1-1, with no clear D. Germline CDR1 LGHDT, CDR2 YNNKEL (reference sequence). This CDR3 comprises 18 residues. Trimming took off 0 bases at V and 5 bases at J, with 22 bases between the two ends.

This clone was detected once. The CDR3 DNA sequence: TGTGCCAGTAGTCGCCAAGAGACCCAGTACTTC. Its translation is CASSRQETQYF. The chain has TRBV19 and TRBJ2-5; no reliable D call. CDR3 length: 11 residues. V was pared by 5 bases and J by 1 base, with 2 bases between. Germline CDR1 is LNHDA and CDR2 is SQIVND (reference sequence).

The genes are TRBV19 and TRBJ1-1, with 7 bases identical to TRBD1. Germline V gene lookup returns CDR1 LNHDA and CDR2 SQIVND (reference sequence). There are 12 residues in the CDR3. V lost 10 bases to trimming and J lost 4 bases; unmatched junction nucleotides: 6. The CDR3 here is CATNRGTTEAFF. CDR3 nucleotide sequence: TGTGCCACGAACAGGGGCACCACTGAAGCTTTCTTT.

V usage is TRBV2 and J usage is TRBJ1-4; D perhaps matches TRBD1 (5 bases). Germline V lookup: CDR1 SNHLY, CDR2 FYNNEI. The CDR3 loop spans 15 amino acids. The V end was cut by 7 bases, the J end by 4 bases, with 16 bases between. CDR3 DNA sequence: TGTGCCAGCACCCGAACAGGAGATATTAATGAAAAACTGTTTTTT. It encodes CASTRTGDINEKLFF. The variable domain in full, completed from reference TRBV2 and TRBJ1-4, reads EPEVTQTPSHQVTQMGQEVILRCVPISNHLYFYWYRQILGQKVEFLVSFYNNEISEKSEIFDDQFSVERPDGSNFTLKIRSTKLEDSAMYFCASTRTGDINEKLFFGSGTQLSVL.

V and J are TRBV6-1 and TRBJ1-2; D is possibly TRBD1 (5 bases). The V gene's germline CDR1 is MNHNS and CDR2 SASEGT. V was cut by 3 bases and J by 2 bases, with 13 bases left in between. This CDR3 region has 15 residues. The CDR3 is CASSDVRGMNYGYTF. For the CDR3, the DNA is TGTGCCAGCAGTGATGTAAGGGGCATGAACTATGGCTACACCTTC.

Points on this clone: A read error may produce the germline difference seen at one junction end. This chain uses TRBV7-7 with TRBJ2-7, with D perhaps matching TRBD2 (5 bases). CDR1 is SSHAT and CDR2 is FNYEAQ in the germline V gene (reference sequence). This CDR3 is 14 amino acids long. The CDR3 DNA is TGTGCTAGCAGTCCCACAGCGGCCGGTAGCGAGCAGTACTTC. Translated: CASSPTAAGSEQYF. The whole variable domain, filled in from reference TRBV7-7 and TRBJ2-7, reads GAGVSQSPRYKVTKRGQDVTLRCDPISSHATLYWYQQALGQGPEFLTYFNYEAQPDKSGLPSDRFSAERPEGSISTLTIQRTEQRDSAMYRCASSPTAAGSEQYFGPGTRLTVT.